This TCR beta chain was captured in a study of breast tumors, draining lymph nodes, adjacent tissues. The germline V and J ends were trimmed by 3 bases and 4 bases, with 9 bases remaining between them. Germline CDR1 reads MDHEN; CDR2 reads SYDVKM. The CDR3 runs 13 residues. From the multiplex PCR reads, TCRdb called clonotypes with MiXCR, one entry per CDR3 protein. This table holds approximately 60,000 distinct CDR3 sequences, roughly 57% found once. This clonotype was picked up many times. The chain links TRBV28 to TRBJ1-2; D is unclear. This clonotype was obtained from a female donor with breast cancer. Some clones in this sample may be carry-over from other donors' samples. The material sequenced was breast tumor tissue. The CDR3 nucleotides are TGTGCCAGCAGTTTGGAGGAGGCCTATGGCTACACCTTC. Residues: CASSLEEAYGYTF.